The rows below give T cell receptor beta chains drawn from one sample of a study of blood T cells in healthy people across ages. TCRdb processed the 5' RACE reads anew with MiXCR; each CDR3 protein has one entry. The sample records about a million distinct CDR3 sequences, more than 30% being singletons. Source material: blood. The receptors were gathered from a man aged 18 to 29 in good health. Both conserved end residues are part of each CDR3. D genes are given only for firm matches.

d_gene: NA
v_gene: TRBV20-1
CDR3aa: CSAEGTAYGYTF

d_gene: NA
v_gene: TRBV2
CDR3aa: CASRDTAYEQYF

d_gene: NA
v_gene: TRBV18
CDR3aa: CASSSSLDTQYF

d_gene: NA
v_gene: TRBV4-2
CDR3aa: CASRLRDNSYNEQFF

d_gene: NA
v_gene: TRBV28
CDR3aa: CASSSGGQRAKNIQYF

d_gene: TRBD2
v_gene: TRBV9
CDR3aa: CASSVALAGEYNEQFF

d_gene: TRBD1
v_gene: TRBV9
CDR3aa: CASSVRDRHTDTQYF

d_gene: NA
v_gene: TRBV9
CDR3aa: CASSIDPGGPDMNTEAFF

d_gene: NA
v_gene: TRBV6-1
CDR3aa: CASSRGTGTEAFF

d_gene: TRBD2
v_gene: TRBV20-1
CDR3aa: CSSGLAPQETQYF

d_gene: NA
v_gene: TRBV14
CDR3aa: CASSLAIGSENRVGQFF

d_gene: TRBD1
v_gene: TRBV7-9
CDR3aa: CASSSRDSPNEKLFF

d_gene: NA
v_gene: TRBV15
CDR3aa: CATSRALPPGTEAFF

d_gene: NA
v_gene: TRBV5-1
CDR3aa: CASSLDPSLNTEAFF

d_gene: NA
v_gene: TRBV2
CDR3aa: CASSVSAPPLHF

d_gene: NA
v_gene: TRBV7-3
CDR3aa: CASSLTGSNEQYF

d_gene: NA
v_gene: TRBV25-1
CDR3aa: CASSAERDTYEQYF

d_gene: NA
v_gene: TRBV28
CDR3aa: CASSLVRVQNTGELFF

d_gene: TRBD2
v_gene: TRBV6-1
CDR3aa: CASSEATSGGWGEQFF

d_gene: NA
v_gene: TRBV20-1
CDR3aa: CSAAETTNEKLFF

d_gene: NA
v_gene: TRBV6-1
CDR3aa: CASSESGGEADTQYF

d_gene: TRBD1
v_gene: TRBV7-3
CDR3aa: CASSPGTGDNEQYF

d_gene: NA
v_gene: TRBV13
CDR3aa: CASSASGEYGNTIYF

d_gene: TRBD1
v_gene: TRBV24-1
CDR3aa: CATSDSRDRGHNEQYF

d_gene: NA
v_gene: TRBV20-1
CDR3aa: CRARGNEKLFF

d_gene: NA
v_gene: TRBV10-3
CDR3aa: CAISDDGRVDRSYEQYF

d_gene: NA
v_gene: TRBV7-2
CDR3aa: CASSHSRGEQFF